The 2 T cell receptor beta chains reported below all come from one sample, sequenced in a study of Graves' ophthalmopathy and Graves' hyperthyroidism. Beta-chain TCR CDR3 regions were amplified from RNA transcripts. Amplification began with first-round RT-PCR using HTBI primers, then second-round multiplex PCR was performed. TCRdb reprocessed the multiplex PCR reads via MiXCR and lists one record per CDR3 protein. Altogether almost 750,000 distinct CDR3 sequences are present, roughly 40% being singletons, with the ten largest covering roughly 46%. The sample taken for sequencing was peripheral blood. These receptors all come from an adult man with Graves' ophthalmopathy.

This chain joins TRBV7-3 and TRBJ1-3; perhaps TRBD1 as D (5 bases). Germline lookup yields CDR1 SGHTA and CDR2 FQGTGA. CDR3 size: 17 residues. V was shortened by 2 bases and J by 0 bases, with 14 bases between the two germline ends. The CDR3 DNA reads TGTGCCAGCAGCTTAGGCCCCATGGGGCTCTCTGGAAACACCATATATTTT. This codes for CASSLGPMGLSGNTIYF. Complete variable domain (other parts from reference TRBV7-3 and TRBJ1-3): GAGVSQTPSNKVTEKGKYVELRCDPISGHTALYWYRQSLGQGPEFLIYFQGTGAADDSGLPNDRFFAVRPEGSVSTLKIQRTERGDSAVYLCASSLGPMGLSGNTIYFGEGSWLTVV.

This clonotype has a count of ten or more. J is TRBJ1-5 and V is TRBV28; a possible D gene is TRBD1 (5 bases). V lost 5 bases and J 6 bases, leaving 11 bases between the germline ends. Looked up from germline, CDR1 is MDHEN and CDR2 is SYDVKM. This CDR3 is built from 13 residues. DNA for the CDR3: TGTGCCAGCAGTGGGACGGCCCCTCAGCCCCAGCATTTT. It codes for CASSGTAPQPQHF. The whole variable domain, filled in from reference TRBV28 and TRBJ1-5, reads DVKVTQSSRYLVKRTGEKVFLECVQDMDHENMFWYRQDPGLGLRLIYFSYDVKMKEKGDIPEGYSVSREKKERFSLILESASTNQTSMYLCASSGTAPQPQHFGDGTRLSIL.